A single count supports the clone carrying this T cell receptor beta chain. The sample comes from a study of blood T cell repertoires in COVID-19. The wider study: The United States, Italy and Spain provided the acute and convalescent COVID-19 samples. The cDNA or gDNA used as material had been derived from T cells, B-cell-depleted T cells, or PBMCs.

Per the study methods: Amplification of reference gene primers provided the estimated nucleated cell counts. The assay was immunoSEQ multiplex PCR, and TCRdb's table has in-frame clones only and misses some. V and J calls and clone size are copied from that table; D and trimming were computed from the DNA. This sample has 60,000 to 85,000 clones, with 85% to 90% found just once. CDR1 is MNHNS and CDR2 is SASEGT in the germline V gene. The CDR3 runs 14 residues. The V and J ends lost 1 base and 1 base respectively, with 7 bases between them. Input material: peripheral blood. The source of this sequence is a woman aged 80 or over with active or convalescent COVID-19. V gene TRBV6-1 combines with J gene TRBJ2-5; D not resolved. The CDR3 loop is CASSEVWSQETQYF. CDR3 coding DNA: TGTGCCAGCAGTGAAGTTTGGAGCCAAGAGACCCAGTACTTC.